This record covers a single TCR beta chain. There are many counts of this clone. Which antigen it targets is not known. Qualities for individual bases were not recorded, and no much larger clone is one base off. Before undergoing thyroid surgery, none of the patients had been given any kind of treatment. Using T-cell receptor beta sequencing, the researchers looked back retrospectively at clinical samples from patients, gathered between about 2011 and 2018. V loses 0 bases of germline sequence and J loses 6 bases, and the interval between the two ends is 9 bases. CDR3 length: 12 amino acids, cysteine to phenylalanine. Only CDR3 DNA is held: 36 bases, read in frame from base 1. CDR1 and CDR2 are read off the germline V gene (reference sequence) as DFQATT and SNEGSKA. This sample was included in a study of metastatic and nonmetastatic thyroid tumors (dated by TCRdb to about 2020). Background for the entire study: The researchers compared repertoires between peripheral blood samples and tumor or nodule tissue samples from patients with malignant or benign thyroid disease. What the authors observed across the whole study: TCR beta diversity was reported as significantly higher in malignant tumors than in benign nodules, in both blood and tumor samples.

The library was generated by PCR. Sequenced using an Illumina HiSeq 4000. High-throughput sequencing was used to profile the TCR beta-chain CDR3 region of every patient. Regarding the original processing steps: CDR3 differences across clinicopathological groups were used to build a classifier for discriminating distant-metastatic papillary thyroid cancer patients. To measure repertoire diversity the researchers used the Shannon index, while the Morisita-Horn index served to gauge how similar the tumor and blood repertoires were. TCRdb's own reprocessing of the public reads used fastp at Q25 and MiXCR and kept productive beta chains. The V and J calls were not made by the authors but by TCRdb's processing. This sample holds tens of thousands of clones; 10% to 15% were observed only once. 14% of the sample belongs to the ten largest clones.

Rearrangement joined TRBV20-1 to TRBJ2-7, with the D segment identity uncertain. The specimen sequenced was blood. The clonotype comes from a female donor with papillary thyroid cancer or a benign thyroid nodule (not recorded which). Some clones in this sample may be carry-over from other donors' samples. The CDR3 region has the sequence CSARDQISEQYF. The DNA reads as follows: TGCAGTGCTAGAGATCAAATTTCCGAGCAGTACTTC.